This T cell receptor beta chain was obtained from a study of cytomegalovirus exposure and HLA in healthy donors (dated by TCRdb to about 2017). At the level of the whole study: An earlier analysis of more than 550 of the donors reported about 300 Gb of sequence data and 117 million unique TCR beta sequences obtained from 180 million or so T cells. An early release covering roughly 640 HLA-typed donors comprised 300 to 350 gigabases of sequencing data and around 80 million unique TCR sequences. The genetic ancestry cluster associated with self-reported Caucasian donors included about 84% of the approximately 410 genotyped donors. The aim of the study was to test whether cataloging public T cell receptors could identify signatures of past pathogen exposure. The T cell repertoires of roughly 660 subjects were profiled by immunosequencing and related to cytomegalovirus serostatus. In addition to the first cohort of around 670 subjects, a separate validation cohort of over 90 different subjects was used. The study combined high-throughput TCR immunosequencing, statistical association of individual TCRs with disease status, and machine learning to predict cytomegalovirus infection status. A later analysis re-examined previously published TCR beta repertoires from 610 or so donors and added high-resolution HLA genotyping to investigate patterns of TCR occurrence. The later analysis used no new phenotypic data to find candidate immune exposures, relying instead on TCR beta sequences and their occurrence across donors. An earlier analysis of approximately 500 of the donors applied high-throughput TCR beta sequencing to assess whether each TCR beta V gene segment acted as functional or pseudogenic. Donor age, sex, ethnicity and CMV serostatus were compiled alongside the repertoire data. A later genetic analysis took genome-wide SNP genotypes for about three fifths of the roughly 700 donors and used that subset as a discovery cohort. All discovery cohort repertoires had been generated using a single sequencing platform. HLA typing included class I and class II loci at four-digit resolution. The number of donors typed differed by locus, with about 629-630 for A, B, C, DRB1 and DQB1, roughly 520 for DQA1, 600 to 610 for DPA1, and 472 for DPB1. Roughly 5 DR-DQ haplotypes were treated as single units for association and clustering because of strong linkage in the cohort. On average, roughly 250,000 unique TCR beta nucleotide sequences were sequenced per donor among more than 350 genotyped donors of the cohort, with roughly 18% of those sequences being non-productive. Here is what the overall study found, with its caveats: In a later genetic analysis, a missense DCLRE1C variant was associated with V-gene and J-gene trimming of TCR beta chains, and the association was replicated in an independent cohort. The cohort was sequenced for TCR beta chains only, and without alpha or paired-chain data the features that could be detected were limited. Presence/absence analyses assumed roughly uniform sequencing depth across donors, an assumption that may not hold. In the study, about 150 TCR beta chains were listed as associated with cytomegalovirus. When HLA alleles, especially DR and DQ, strongly co-occurred, TCR associations were difficult to assign to individual alleles. A few of the identified cytomegalovirus-associated TCR beta chains were confirmed in vitro to be specific for cytomegalovirus antigens. A group of highly shared sequence variants was considered likely to be a technical artifact of the sequencing pipeline. Compared with equally common non-associated chains, HLA-associated TCR beta chains in a later analysis were more clonally expanded and had lower generation probabilities. It was suggested by the authors that the approach could potentially be generalized to other disease states and immunological phenotypes. In a later analysis, most CMV-associated TCR beta chains were found to appear HLA-restricted, with HLA associations seemingly driven largely by CMV exposure. Because HLA typing was unavailable for some donors at each locus, only the typed subset was used in association tests. The classifier was reported to diagnose cytomegalovirus status with high specificity and sensitivity in both the original and validation cohorts. For the cohort, immune exposure information was limited to CMV serostatus. Compared with the roughly 700-donor mean, donors in an Asian-associated ancestry cluster had fewer N-insertions in productive TCRs, according to a later genetic analysis. In a later analysis, the rate of TCR association differed among HLA loci, with DRB1 alleles having the most associated TCRs and HLA-C alleles having the fewest. A later analysis reported that several top co-occurrence clusters appeared linked to parvovirus B19, influenza, CMV and Epstein-Barr virus. Broadly in line with IMGT annotations, most TCR beta V segments showed up in productive rearrangements about 90% or about 30% of the time in an earlier analysis of several hundred of the donors. Because counts were too low, roughly 17 rarely observed V segments, including chromosome 9 orphons, were left out of the earlier analysis of about 500 of the donors. In a later analysis, 16,951 TCR beta sequences were associated with specific HLA alleles at a false discovery rate of 0.05. The 87-base-pair reads could not distinguish some IMGT-functional V segments, including TRBV6-2 and TRBV6-3, so those segments were excluded. Most TCR sequences were observed very rarely across donors, whereas some public TCRs were present in many individuals. A further reported finding was that TCR beta sequences accurately predicted the HLA-A and HLA-B alleles for most subjects in the first cohort. Linkage disequilibrium might explain the correlated functional status among segregating V segments, but an unknown experimental factor could not be excluded.

Concerning this clone: Its antigen is unknown.

The library relied on the immunoSEQ multiplex PCR assay. For the multiplex PCR, a mixture combining 60 forward primers for TCR Vbeta segments and 13 reverse primers for TCR Jbeta segments was used. Amplification of the CDR3 region of rearranged TCR beta genes was performed with a multiplex PCR assay on genomic DNA. The Illumina HiSeq System was used to sequence the amplified TCR beta libraries as 87-base-pair reads. Per the source publication's procedure: In a later analysis, tens of millions of unique TCR beta chains were counted across the approximately 640 repertoires, and roughly 9.9 million of these chains were shared by at least two donors. Raw reads were error-corrected and collapsed into unique sequences by a nearest-neighbor algorithm in which closely related sequences were merged to remove PCR and sequencing errors. V, D and J gene segments were assigned by aligning CDR3 sequences to IMGT reference sequences. For a sequence to be retained, a match of at least six nucleotides to both a V gene segment and a J gene segment was required. A rearrangement counted as productive if the CDR3 had no stop codons and remained in frame with V and J, and every other rearrangement counted as non-productive. Following IMGT convention, CDR3 was defined as the stretch from the second conserved V-encoded cysteine to the conserved J-encoded phenylalanine. Sequences without an unambiguous match to a single V gene segment were excluded from the earlier analysis of approximately 600 of the donors. In an earlier analysis of approximately 590 of the donors, V segments were called functional above 56.7% productive rearrangements and were called segregating when the between-donor standard deviation exceeded 5%. A statistical classification framework was built to diagnose cytomegalovirus status from the catalog of TCR beta chain sequences. V and J gene assignment, in a later analysis, came from comparing TCR nucleotide sequences with IMGT/GENE-DB human TR gene sequences. Using the TCRdist pipeline, a later analysis assigned CDR3 sequences along with most-parsimonious VDJ recombination scenarios. In a later analysis, each TCR beta chain was defined by its CDR3 amino acid sequence together with its V-gene family, and reads lacking a unique V-gene family were excluded. In a later analysis, 500 to 650 highly shared, low-generation-probability nucleotide sequences were removed to address suspected cross-contamination and a sequencing artifact. For each public chain, a later analysis derived a clonal expansion index from normalized ranks of inferred template counts within each repertoire. A later analysis computed generation probabilities with a VDJ recombination model fitted to out-of-frame rearrangements, and checked the results against IGoR. In a later analysis, TCR-TCR, TCR-HLA and TCR-CMV co-occurrence was scored with hypergeometric tests, and a repertoire-size bias correction was applied to TCR pairs. In a later analysis, false discovery rates were estimated by permuting HLA or CMV assignments 20 times. In a later analysis, co-occurring TCRs were grouped using DBSCAN, and TCRdist sequence similarity was added for clustering within HLA-allele-positive subsets. Repertoires with fewer than 30,000 or more than 120,000 public chains were left out of co-occurrence clustering, as were a few repertoires with anomalous nucleotide sharing. TCRdb retrieved this table from immuneACCESS and kept in-frame rearrangements only. Not all clones are present; in checked studies, unresolved V genes account for under half, and no reason is known for the remainder. V and J calls and clone size are copied from that table; D and trimming were computed from the DNA. The table for this sample lists 55,000 to 75,000 clones. About 1.7% of the sample comes from the top ten.

The cohort consisted of some 670 healthy bone marrow donors. Cohort members were all nominally healthy when sampled, although unrecorded immune exposures were likely present. The donor tested CMV seronegative and was one of the 352 seronegative cohort members. A peripheral blood sample was provided by each donor, and peripheral blood mononuclear cells were used for TCR beta sequencing. Genomic DNA extraction from the blood cell samples was performed with the Qiagen DNeasy Blood Extraction Kit. The CDR3 measures 15 amino acids from cysteine to phenylalanine. Of the read, only the CDR3 DNA is kept; its 45 bases are in frame from base 1. CDR1 and CDR2 were assigned from the germline V gene (reference sequence) as LNHDA and SQIVND. At the junction V is shortened by 3 bases and J by 1 base; bases outside the gene matches: 4.

The sequence joins TRBV19 to TRBJ2-3, and TRBD2 matches 7 of the central bases. The sequencing input was PBMCs. This receptor was identified in a woman aged 30 to 39 in good health and CMV-seronegative. The CDR3 region reads CASSMERGGTDTQYF. In nucleotide form, the sequence is TGTGCCAGTAGTATGGAGCGGGGAGGCACAGATACGCAGTATTTT.